This T cell receptor (beta chain) is drawn from a study of control samples from healthy donors and cancer patients. CDR1 is SNHLY and CDR2 is FYNNEI in the germline V gene. Trimming took 7 bases from V and 5 from J, leaving 12 bases between them. The CDR3 has 14 amino acids. The table lists this clone with a count of one. Clones were read by immunoSEQ multiplex PCR, and TCRdb kept only the in-frame ones, dropping some. The sample carries approximately 49,000 clones, about 92% recorded once. This receptor was identified in a man aged 40-55 years with colorectal cancer. Sequenced sample: PBMCs. The rearrangement joins TRBV2 to TRBJ1-6; D call uncertain. In nucleotides, the CDR3 is TGTGCCAGCATTCCGCCCGTTAATAATTCACCCCTCCACTTT. Amino acid sequence: CASIPPVNNSPLHF.